Below, 10 T cell receptor beta chains from the same sample are listed, as sequenced in a study of molecular identifiers for immune sequencing clone quantification. One entry per CDR3 protein, called by TCRdb with MiXCR from the PCR reads. The repertoire holds more than 250,000 distinct CDR3 sequences, about a fifth seen once, with approximately 0.84% in the top ten. Material: naive CD8+ T cells from blood, with Jurkat cell RNA spiked in. Subset reported: FACS-sorted CD8+CD4-CCR7+CD45RA+ naive T cells. The receptors derive from a human donor in good health. Some libraries in this study had Jurkat cell RNA spiked in.

This clonotype has just a few counts. Given a much more abundant clone one base away, this may be a read error. The CDR3 DNA follows: TGTGCCAGCTGCGGGAGGACTAGCGGGGGCACAGATACGCAGTATTTT. Translated: CASCGRTSGGTDTQYF. The rearrangement uses TRBV5-4 and TRBJ2-3, with 12 bases lining up with TRBD2. In germline, CDR1 is SGHNT, CDR2 YYREEE (reference sequence). Trimming at V came to 7 bases and at J to 1 base, leaving 7 bases not matched to a gene. This CDR3 is built from 16 residues.

This clonotype was seen ten or more times. The DNA of the CDR3 is TGTGCCAGCAGCTTGGCTTCCGGGGAGACTTTCTTT. Its translation is CASSLASGETFF. The chain joins TRBV5-4 to TRBJ1-1; the D is unclear. V was shortened by 0 bases and J by 12 bases, with 12 bases between the two germline ends. Germline values: CDR1 SGHNT, CDR2 YYREEE (reference sequence). There are 12 residues in the CDR3.

This clonotype was seen repeatedly, ten times or more. The chain couples TRBV9 to TRBJ2-7, with 7 positions matching TRBD1. CDR1 SGDLS and CDR2 YYNGEE come from the germline V gene. The CDR3 totals 16 residues. The junction had 9 bases not matched to a gene; V was cut back by 3 bases and J by 0 bases. The CDR3 loop reads CASSEGAGPSSYEQYF. CDR3 bases: TGTGCCAGCAGCGAGGGGGCAGGGCCGAGCTCCTACGAGCAGTACTTC.

This clonotype was seen many times. The J gene is TRBJ2-1, the V gene TRBV11-2; tentatively, D is TRBD1 (6 bases). The V end lost 5 bases, the J end lost 0 bases, and 11 bases lay between the germline ends. The CDR3 has 15 amino acids. CDR1 and CDR2 from the germline V gene are SGHAT and FQNNGV. The CDR3 region has the DNA TGTGCCAGCAGCCAAGGACAGAGCTCCTACAATGAGCAGTTCTTC. Translation: CASSQGQSSYNEQFF.

The rearrangement joins TRBV12-3 or TRBV12-4 to TRBJ2-2; the D is unclear. The CDR3 has 14 residues. Trimming took 4 bases from V and 1 from J, leaving 7 bases between them. The CDR3 loop reads CASSYLLNTGELFF. Written as DNA, the CDR3 is TGTGCCAGCAGTTATCTCCTGAACACCGGGGAGCTGTTTTTT.

This clonotype occurred many times. The V and J genes are TRBV7-9 and TRBJ1-4; D gene uncertain. This CDR3 has 11 residues. Trimming took 7 bases from V and 12 from J, leaving 12 bases between them. CDR1 and CDR2 (germline): SEHNR, FQNEAQ (reference sequence). CDR3 sequence reads: CASKNRNELFF. DNA for the CDR3: TGTGCCAGCAAGAATAGAAATGAACTGTTTTTT.

This clonotype was seen once. One end of the junction does not line up with germline, which may come from a read error. This sequence joins TRBV6-2 or TRBV6-3 and TRBJ1-4, with D possibly TRBD1 on 5 matching bases. Germline lookup yields CDR1 MNHEY and CDR2 SVGEGT. There are 15 residues in the CDR3. Here the CDR3 DNA reads TGTGCCAGCAGGTACTCCGGTCTGGGGCGTGAAAAACTGTTTTTT. This sequence encodes CASRYSGLGREKLFF.

This clonotype was counted ten times or more. This chain uses TRBV7-8 with TRBJ2-3, with 8 bases fitting TRBD2. CDR3 length: 15 residues. V shed 2 bases and J 2 bases; nucleotides not matched to a gene: 3. Germline V gene lookup returns CDR1 SGHVS and CDR2 FQNEAQ. CDR3 bases: TGTGCCAGCAGCTTACTGCGGGGGGACACAGATACGCAGTATTTT. This codes for CASSLLRGDTDTQYF.

The chain links TRBV7-9 to TRBJ2-3; D ambiguous. Germline assignment: CDR1 SEHNR and CDR2 FQNEAQ (reference sequence). The V end was cut by 0 bases, the J end by 2 bases, with 9 bases between. CDR3 length: 15 amino acids. The CDR3 here is CASSLALGTTDTQYF. In nucleotides, the CDR3 is TGTGCCAGCAGCTTAGCCCTTGGAACCACAGATACGCAGTATTTT. Full variable domain (remainder filled in from reference TRBV7-9 and TRBJ2-3): DTGVSQNPRHKITKRGQNVTFRCDPISEHNRLYWYRQTLGQGPEFLTYFQNEAQLEKSRLLSDRFSAERPKGSFSTLEIQRTEQGDSAMYLCASSLALGTTDTQYFGPGTRLTVL.

A word on this clonotype: Being one base from a much bigger clone, this may be a read error. No conserved phenylalanine or tryptophan is present at the end of the CDR3, so a read error is the likely explanation. This rearrangement joins TRBV5-6 to TRBJ1-1; D uncertain. Trimming removed 0 bases at V and 1 base at J, with 10 bases between. Germline lookup yields CDR1 SGHDT and CDR2 YYEEEE. The CDR3 is 15 amino acids. CDR3 coding DNA: TGTGCCAGCAGCTTGGTCCGGCGGAGGAACACTGAAGCTTTCTTA. It translates to CASSLVRRRNTEAFL.